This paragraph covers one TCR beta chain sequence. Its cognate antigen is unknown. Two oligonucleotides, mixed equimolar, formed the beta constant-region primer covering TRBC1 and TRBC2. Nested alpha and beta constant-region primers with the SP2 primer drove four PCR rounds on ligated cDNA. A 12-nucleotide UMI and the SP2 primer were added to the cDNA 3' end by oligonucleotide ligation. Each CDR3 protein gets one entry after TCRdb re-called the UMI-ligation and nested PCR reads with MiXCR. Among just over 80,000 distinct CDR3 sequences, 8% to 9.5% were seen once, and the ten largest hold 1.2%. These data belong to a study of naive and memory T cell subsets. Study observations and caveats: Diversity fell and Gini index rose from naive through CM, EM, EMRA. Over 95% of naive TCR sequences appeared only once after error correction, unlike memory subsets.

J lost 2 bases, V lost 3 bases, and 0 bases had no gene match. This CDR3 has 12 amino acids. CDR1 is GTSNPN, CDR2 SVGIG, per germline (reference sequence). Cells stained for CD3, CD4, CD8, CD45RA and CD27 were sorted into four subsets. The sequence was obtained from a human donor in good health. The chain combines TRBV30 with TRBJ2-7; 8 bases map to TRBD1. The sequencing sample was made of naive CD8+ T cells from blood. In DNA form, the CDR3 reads TGTGCCTGGAGACAGGGGGCCTACGAGCAGTACTTC. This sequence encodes CAWRQGAYEQYF.